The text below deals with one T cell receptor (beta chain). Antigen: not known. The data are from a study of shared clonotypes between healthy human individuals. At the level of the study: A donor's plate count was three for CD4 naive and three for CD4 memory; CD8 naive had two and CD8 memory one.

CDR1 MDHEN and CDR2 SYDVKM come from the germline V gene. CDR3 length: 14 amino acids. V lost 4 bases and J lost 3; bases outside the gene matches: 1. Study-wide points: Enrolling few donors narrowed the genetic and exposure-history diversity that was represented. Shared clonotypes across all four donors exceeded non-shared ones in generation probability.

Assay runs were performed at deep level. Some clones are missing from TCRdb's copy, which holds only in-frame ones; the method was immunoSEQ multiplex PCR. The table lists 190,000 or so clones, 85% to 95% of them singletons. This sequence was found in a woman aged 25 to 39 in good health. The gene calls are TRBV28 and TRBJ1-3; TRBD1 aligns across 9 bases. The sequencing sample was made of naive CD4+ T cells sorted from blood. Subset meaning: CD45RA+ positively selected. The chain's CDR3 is CASSSTGGGNTIYF. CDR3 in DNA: TGTGCCAGCAGTTCGACAGGGGGTGGAAACACCATATATTTT.